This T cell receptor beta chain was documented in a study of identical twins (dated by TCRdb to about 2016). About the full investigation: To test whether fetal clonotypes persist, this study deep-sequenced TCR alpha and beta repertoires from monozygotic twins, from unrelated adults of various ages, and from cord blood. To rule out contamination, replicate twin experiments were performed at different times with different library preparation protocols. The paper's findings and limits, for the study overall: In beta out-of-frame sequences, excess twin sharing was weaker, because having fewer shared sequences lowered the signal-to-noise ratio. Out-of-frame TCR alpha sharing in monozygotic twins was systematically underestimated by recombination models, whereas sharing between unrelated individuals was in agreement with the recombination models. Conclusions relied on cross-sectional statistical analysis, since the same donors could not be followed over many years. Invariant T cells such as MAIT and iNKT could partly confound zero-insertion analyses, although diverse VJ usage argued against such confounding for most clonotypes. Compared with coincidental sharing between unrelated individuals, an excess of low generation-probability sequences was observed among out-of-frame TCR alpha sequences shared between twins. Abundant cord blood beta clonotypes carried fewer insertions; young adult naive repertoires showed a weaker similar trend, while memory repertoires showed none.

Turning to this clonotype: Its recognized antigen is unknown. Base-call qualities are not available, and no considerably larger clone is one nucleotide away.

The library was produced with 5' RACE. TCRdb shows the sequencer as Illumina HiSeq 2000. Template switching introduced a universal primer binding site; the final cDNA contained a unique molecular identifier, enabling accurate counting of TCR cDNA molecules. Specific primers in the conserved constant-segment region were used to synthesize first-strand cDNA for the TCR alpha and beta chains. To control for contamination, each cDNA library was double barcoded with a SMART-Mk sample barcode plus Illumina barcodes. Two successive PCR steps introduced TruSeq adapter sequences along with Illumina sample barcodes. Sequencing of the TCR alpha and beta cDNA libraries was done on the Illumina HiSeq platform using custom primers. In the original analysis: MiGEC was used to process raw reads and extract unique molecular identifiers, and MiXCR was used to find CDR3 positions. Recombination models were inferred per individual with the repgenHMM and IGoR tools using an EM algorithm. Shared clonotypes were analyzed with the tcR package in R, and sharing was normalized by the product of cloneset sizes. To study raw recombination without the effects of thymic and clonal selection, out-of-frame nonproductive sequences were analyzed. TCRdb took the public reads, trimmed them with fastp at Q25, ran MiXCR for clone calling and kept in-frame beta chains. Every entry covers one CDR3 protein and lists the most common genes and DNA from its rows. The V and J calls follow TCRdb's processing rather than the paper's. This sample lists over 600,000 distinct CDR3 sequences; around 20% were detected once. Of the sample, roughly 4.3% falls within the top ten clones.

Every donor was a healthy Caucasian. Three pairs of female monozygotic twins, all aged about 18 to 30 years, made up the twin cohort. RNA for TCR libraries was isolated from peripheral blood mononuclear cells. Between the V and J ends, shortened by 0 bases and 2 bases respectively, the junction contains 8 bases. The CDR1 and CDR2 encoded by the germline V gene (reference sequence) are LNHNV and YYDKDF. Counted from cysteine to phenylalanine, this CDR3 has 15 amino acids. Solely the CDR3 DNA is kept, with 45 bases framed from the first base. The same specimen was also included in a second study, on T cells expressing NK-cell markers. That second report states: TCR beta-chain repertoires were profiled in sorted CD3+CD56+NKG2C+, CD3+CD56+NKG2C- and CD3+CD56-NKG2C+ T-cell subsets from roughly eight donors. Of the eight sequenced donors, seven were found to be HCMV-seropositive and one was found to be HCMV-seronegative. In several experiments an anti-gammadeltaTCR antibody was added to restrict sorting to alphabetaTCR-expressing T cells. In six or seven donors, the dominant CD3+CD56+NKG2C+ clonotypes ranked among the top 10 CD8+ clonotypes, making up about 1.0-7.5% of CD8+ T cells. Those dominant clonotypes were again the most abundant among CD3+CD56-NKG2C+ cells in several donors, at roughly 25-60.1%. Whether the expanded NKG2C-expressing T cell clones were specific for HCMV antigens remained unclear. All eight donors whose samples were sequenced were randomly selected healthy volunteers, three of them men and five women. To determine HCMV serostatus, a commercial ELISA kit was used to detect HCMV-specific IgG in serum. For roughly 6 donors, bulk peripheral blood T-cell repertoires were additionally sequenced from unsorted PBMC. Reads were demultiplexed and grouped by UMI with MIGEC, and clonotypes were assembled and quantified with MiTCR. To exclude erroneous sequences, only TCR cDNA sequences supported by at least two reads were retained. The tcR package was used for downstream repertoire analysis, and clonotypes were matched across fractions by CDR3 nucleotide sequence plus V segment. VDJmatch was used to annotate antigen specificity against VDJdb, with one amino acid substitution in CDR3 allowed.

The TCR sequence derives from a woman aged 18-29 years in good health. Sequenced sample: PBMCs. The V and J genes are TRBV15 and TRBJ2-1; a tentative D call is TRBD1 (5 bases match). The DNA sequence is TGTGCCACCAGCAGAGACAGCAGGGCCTACAATGAGCAGTTCTTC. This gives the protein CATSRDSRAYNEQFF.